The TCR beta chain under discussion was sequenced for a study of vaccination and CD4 T cells after COVID-19. V gave up 2 bases and J gave up 8 bases, with 12 bases separating them. The CDR3 runs 13 residues. In regard to this clonotype: Its antigen remains unidentified.

The Oncomine TCR Beta short-read assay was applied to DNA of cultured CD4+ T cells. Via MiXCR, TCRdb re-called the PCR reads, giving one row per CDR3 protein. The sample has just under 20,000 distinct CDR3 sequences; about 42% are singletons. Treatment here: 10-day PBMC culture with coronavirus spike peptide pools or control peptides (ViraFEST assay). This sequence was found in a human donor who received a COVID-19 vaccine. The source was CD4+ T cells from blood, cultured in vitro, collected before SARS-CoV-2 vaccination. The rearrangement links TRBV12-3 or TRBV12-4 to TRBJ1-2; possibly TRBD1 for D (6 bases). The CDR3 reads CASSLMAGEGYTF. The CDR3 DNA is TGTGCCAGCAGTTTAATGGCAGGGGAGGGCTACACCTTC.